This TCR beta chain is from a study of blood T cell repertoires in COVID-19. The repertoire was sequenced with immunoSEQ multiplex PCR; TCRdb's copy has only in-frame clones and lacks some. The table includes fewer than 350,000 clones, around 86% detected once. The germline gives CDR1 KGHDR, CDR2 SFDVKD. V was clipped by 4 bases and J by 7 bases, with 9 bases between them. The CDR3 is 13 amino acids. The TCR was taken from a man aged 35 to 55 with active or convalescent COVID-19. The chain is built from TRBV24-1 and TRBJ2-2, with D possibly TRBD1 on 5 matching bases. The source material was peripheral blood. The CDR3 DNA reads as TGTGCCACCAGTGAGGCAGGGTACGGGGAGCTGTTTTTT. This encodes CATSEAGYGELFF.